Listed here are 30 T cell receptor beta chains from one sample, sequenced in a study of blood T cell repertoires in COVID-19. Clones were read by immunoSEQ multiplex PCR, and TCRdb kept only the in-frame ones, dropping some. Among over 35,000 clones listed, approximately 83% were seen once. Sequenced: peripheral blood. The receptors originated from a woman older than 75 with COVID-19, enrolled during active disease.

The rearrangement joins TRBV28 to TRBJ1-5; 8 bases map to TRBD1. Unmatched junction bases numbered 13, after V lost 3 bases and J lost 3 bases. The germline CDR1 and CDR2 sequences are MDHEN and SYDVKM. The CDR3 consists of 18 residues. The CDR3: CASSFLSDRVGLNQPQHF. Here the CDR3 DNA reads TGTGCCAGCAGTTTTTTATCGGACAGGGTAGGGCTCAATCAGCCCCAGCATTTT.

This chain links TRBV10-3 with TRBJ2-2; 11 bases are a match to TRBD2. This CDR3 is built from 15 residues. V shed 2 bases, J shed 4 bases, and the junction held 0 bases outside the gene matches. CDR1 is ENHRY and CDR2 is SYGVKD in the germline V gene. Here the CDR3 reads CAISELAGGTGELFF. CDR3 sequence (DNA): TGTGCCATCAGTGAGCTAGCGGGGGGCACCGGGGAGCTGTTTTTT.

This sequence joins TRBV7-2 and TRBJ2-7; 9 bases align to TRBD1. CDR3 size: 15 residues. The ends lost 5 bases at V and 5 bases at J; junction bases unmatched: 10. Germline CDR1 SGHTA, CDR2 FQGNSA. CDR3 bases: TGTGCCAGCAGCCCAGCCTGGGGACAGGGAGACGAGCAGTACTTC. Residues: CASSPAWGQGDEQYF.

The chain carries TRBV7-8 and TRBJ1-1; D not resolved. The CDR3 extends over 14 amino acids. Per germline, CDR1 SGHVS and CDR2 FQNEAQ. Trimming shortened V by 0 bases and J by 5 bases, and 10 bases separated the two germline ends. In DNA form, the CDR3 reads TGTGCCAGCAGCTTAGCGTCCTACGTTACTGAAGCTTTCTTT. Translation gives CASSLASYVTEAFF.

This clone was detected a few times. The rearrangement links TRBV7-2 to TRBJ1-2; tentatively, D is TRBD1 (6 bases). Germline CDR1 reads SGHTA; CDR2 reads FQGNSA. The CDR3 loop spans 14 amino acids. The ends were cut back, 1 base at V and 5 bases at J, with 11 bases in the middle. The CDR3 protein is CASSLEQGKYGYTF. CDR3 bases: TGTGCCAGCAGCTTAGAGCAGGGGAAGTATGGCTACACCTTC. The whole variable domain, remainder taken from reference TRBV7-2 and TRBJ1-2, is GAGVSQSPSNKVTEKGKDVELRCDPISGHTALYWYRQSLGQGLEFLIYFQGNSAPDKSGLPSDRFSAERTGGSVSTLTIQRTQQEDSAVYLCASSLEQGKYGYTFGSGTRLTVV.

The gene calls are TRBV24-1 and TRBJ2-1; D is ambiguous. V lost 5 bases and J lost 3, with 7 bases in between. The CDR3 spans 13 residues. From germline, CDR1 is KGHDR and CDR2 SFDVKD. This CDR3 is CATSGQDYNEQFF. The CDR3 DNA follows: TGTGCCACCAGTGGCCAGGACTACAATGAGCAGTTCTTC.

The chain employs TRBV19 and TRBJ1-5; maybe TRBD1 (6 bases). CDR1 LNHDA and CDR2 SQIVND come from the germline V gene (reference sequence). Trimming removed 7 bases at V and 2 bases at J, with 18 bases between. The CDR3 has 16 residues. For the CDR3, the DNA is TGTGCCAGTACCCCCGGGACAACCAGAGGCAATCAGCCCCAGCATTTT. Translated, it gives CASTPGTTRGNQPQHF.

This clone has just a few counts. The chain is built from TRBV3-1 (or the pseudogene TRBV3-2) and TRBJ2-6, with no clear D. The CDR3 covers 15 residues. Trimming took 3 bases from V and 1 from J, leaving 7 bases between them. Germline CDR1 reads LGHDT; CDR2 reads YNNKEL (reference sequence). This CDR3 is CASSHLGSGANVLTF. The CDR3 coding sequence is TGTGCCAGCAGCCACCTCGGTTCTGGGGCCAACGTCCTGACTTTC.

The chain recombines TRBV5-4 with TRBJ2-7; 11 bases agree with TRBD1. With V trimmed by 4 bases and J by 3 bases, 6 bases remained unmatched. The CDR3 is made up of 15 amino acids. Germline assignment: CDR1 SGHNT and CDR2 YYREEE (reference sequence). Written as DNA, the CDR3 is TGTGCCAGCAGCGCCCCAGGGACAGGGGGCTACGAGCAGTACTTC. Its translation: CASSAPGTGGYEQYF.

This rearrangement joins TRBV11-2 to TRBJ2-3, with 8 bases identical to TRBD2. The V and J ends lost 8 bases and 5 bases, in that order; junction bases with no gene match: 6. This CDR3 region has 13 residues. The germline gives CDR1 SGHAT, CDR2 FQNNGV. The CDR3 loop reads CASSGGVGDTQYF. The CDR3 coding sequence is TGTGCCAGCTCGGGGGGGGTTGGAGATACGCAGTATTTT.

V gene TRBV11-2 combines with J gene TRBJ2-6; D not certain. The germline V and J ends were trimmed by 3 bases and 0 bases, with 9 bases remaining between them. The CDR3 is 16 amino acids. Germline V lookup: CDR1 SGHAT, CDR2 FQNNGV. CDR3 protein: CASSFWAHSGANVLTF. The CDR3 DNA sequence: TGTGCCAGCAGCTTCTGGGCCCACTCTGGGGCCAACGTCCTGACTTTC.

This sequence joins TRBV2 and TRBJ2-5, with 8 bases that match TRBD2. This CDR3 has 13 amino acids. The germline V gene encodes CDR1 SNHLY and CDR2 FYNNEI. J was trimmed by 4 bases and V by 9 bases; bases with no gene match: 7. CDR3 in amino acids: CARTGGARETQYF. CDR3 bases: TGTGCCAGGACCGGGGGGGCCCGAGAGACCCAGTACTTC.

This chain joins TRBV4-1 and TRBJ2-7; 10 bases match TRBD1. The CDR3 sequence is 14 residues long. V trimming: 4 bases; J trimming: 6 bases; junction bases outside the gene matches: 6. CDR1 and CDR2 from the germline V gene are MGHRA and YSYEKL. DNA for the CDR3: TGCGCCAGCAGCCTATGGACAGGGGGGCCCGAGCAGTACTTC. Its protein product is CASSLWTGGPEQYF.

This chain connects TRBV3-1 (or the pseudogene TRBV3-2) to TRBJ2-2; TRBD2 might be the D (7 bases). This CDR3 is 14 amino acids long. Trimming took off 11 bases at V and 5 bases at J, with 18 bases between the two ends. From germline, CDR1 is LGHDT and CDR2 YNNKEL (reference sequence). CDR3 amino acids: CARRGGAGTGELFF. The DNA of the CDR3 is TGTGCCCGCCGAGGGGGGGCCGGGACCGGGGAGCTGTTTTTT.

The chain uses TRBV19 and TRBJ2-2; the D gene is possibly TRBD1 (5 bases). Germline CDR1 LNHDA, CDR2 SQIVND (reference sequence). The CDR3 is made up of 16 amino acids. V was trimmed by 4 bases and J by 5 bases, leaving 17 bases between them. The CDR3 reads CASSTTGAWKTGELFF. The CDR3 nucleotides are TGTGCCAGTAGTACAACAGGCGCCTGGAAGACCGGGGAGCTGTTTTTT.

The chain combines TRBV28 with TRBJ1-6; 7 bases fit TRBD1. This CDR3 comprises 15 residues. The germline V gene has CDR1 MDHEN and CDR2 SYDVKM. Trimming cost V 6 bases and J 5 bases; bases outside gene matches: 7. Here the CDR3 reads CASSEITGDNSPLHF. The CDR3 nucleotides are TGTGCCAGCAGCGAGATCACAGGGGATAATTCACCCCTCCACTTT.

This clone was seen only a few times. The chain couples TRBV29-1 to TRBJ1-5, with 7 bases fitting TRBD1. CDR1 and CDR2 (germline): SQVTM, ANQGSEA. The CDR3 has 14 amino acids. After removal of 4 bases from V and 3 bases from J, the junction contained 6 bases not matched to a gene. CDR3 DNA: TGCAGCGTTGTAGAGCAGGGGGACAATCAGCCCCAGCATTTT. Protein: CSVVEQGDNQPQHF.

The chain carries TRBV7-8 and TRBJ2-1, with 9 positions matching TRBD1. The V gene's germline CDR1 is SGHVS and CDR2 FQNEAQ. J lost 5 bases, V lost 8 bases, and 7 bases had no gene match. This CDR3 spans 14 amino acids. The CDR3 DNA reads as TGTGCCAGCCTTTTACAGGGGGCCCACAATGAGCAGTTCTTC. It encodes CASLLQGAHNEQFF.

The chain is built from TRBV3-1 (or the pseudogene TRBV3-2) and TRBJ2-7, with D tentatively TRBD1 (7 bases). The CDR3 consists of 15 residues. CDR1 and CDR2 from the germline V gene are LGHDT and YNNKEL (reference sequence). Trimming cost V 1 base and J 4 bases, with 14 bases left between them. The CDR3 DNA sequence: TGTGCCAGCAGCCAAGTTCCACAGGGGAGGTACGAGCAGTACTTC. This sequence encodes CASSQVPQGRYEQYF.

The V gene is TRBV5-6, the J gene TRBJ2-7; possible D gene TRBD2, 6 bases. Trimming left V 4 bases short and J 9 bases short, with 23 bases between. This CDR3 is built from 15 residues. CDR1 and CDR2 from the germline V gene are SGHDT and YYEEEE. CDR3 loop: CASSRKPSAVWGQYF. The CDR3 DNA reads TGTGCCAGCAGCCGCAAGCCTAGCGCCGTTTGGGGGCAGTACTTC. The whole variable domain, filled in from reference TRBV5-6 and TRBJ2-7, reads DAGVTQSPTHLIKTRGQQVTLRCSPKSGHDTVSWYQQALGQGPQFIFQYYEEEERQRGNFPDRFSGHQFPNYSSELNVNALLLGDSALYLCASSRKPSAVWGQYFGPGTRLTVT.

The V call is TRBV4-3, the J call TRBJ1-6; possible D gene TRBD1, 5 bases. From germline, CDR1 is LGHNA and CDR2 YSLEER. V was trimmed by 0 bases and J by 10 bases, leaving 13 bases between them. The CDR3 length is 15 residues. CDR3 bases: TGCGCCAGCAGCCAAGATTCGCAGGGAGGATCACCCCTCCACTTT. It translates to CASSQDSQGGSPLHF.

In nucleotides, the CDR3 is TGTGCCAGCAGCTCCCGGACTAGCGGGGGGGCGGCAGATACGCAGTATTTT. Encoded protein: CASSSRTSGGAADTQYF. This rearrangement joins TRBV7-2 to TRBJ2-3; TRBD2 aligns across 15 bases. V lost 4 bases and J lost 4; bases outside the gene matches: 6. Germline V lookup: CDR1 SGHTA, CDR2 FQGNSA. The CDR3 totals 17 residues. The full variable domain, completed using reference TRBV7-2 and TRBJ2-3, is GAGVSQSPSNKVTEKGKDVELRCDPISGHTALYWYRQSLGQGLEFLIYFQGNSAPDKSGLPSDRFSAERTGGSVSTLTIQRTQQEDSAVYLCASSSRTSGGAADTQYFGPGTRLTVL.

The CDR3 DNA reads TGTGCCACCAGCGGACTTAGCGGGAGGGCAGATACGCAGTATTTT. This gives the protein CATSGLSGRADTQYF. V and J are TRBV15 and TRBJ2-3; 11 nucleotides line up with TRBD2. The CDR3 totals 15 residues. Unmatched junction bases numbered 5, after V lost 5 bases and J lost 4 bases. From germline, CDR1 is LNHNV and CDR2 YYDKDF (reference sequence).

In DNA form, the CDR3 reads TGTGCCAGCAGCCCACGGACAGGGGGCCCCAATGAGCAGTTCTTC. This gives the protein CASSPRTGGPNEQFF. The chain combines TRBV7-2 with TRBJ2-1, with 11 bases that match TRBD1. This CDR3 has 15 amino acids. The J segment lost 6 bases and the V segment lost 5 bases, leaving 6 bases of the junction unmatched. Germline assignment: CDR1 SGHTA and CDR2 FQGNSA. The whole variable domain, remainder taken from reference TRBV7-2 and TRBJ2-1, is GAGVSQSPSNKVTEKGKDVELRCDPISGHTALYWYRQSLGQGLEFLIYFQGNSAPDKSGLPSDRFSAERTGGSVSTLTIQRTQQEDSAVYLCASSPRTGGPNEQFFGPGTRLTVL.

This clone was observed once. The chain carries TRBV4-3 and TRBJ2-7; a weak D match, TRBD1 (5 bases). Germline V gives CDR1 LGHNA, CDR2 YSLEER. V gave up 4 bases and J gave up 0 bases, with 7 bases separating them. The CDR3 is 13 amino acids. Here the CDR3 reads CASSRDSSYEQYF. CDR3 in DNA: TGCGCCAGCAGCCGAGACAGCTCCTACGAGCAGTACTTC.

The count of this clone is one. The chain has TRBV5-1 and TRBJ2-1; 9 nucleotides line up with TRBD2. CDR1 is SGHRS and CDR2 is YFSETQ in the germline V gene. Germline trimming cut 4 bases from V and 4 bases from J; bases unmatched to any gene: 9. The CDR3 is 16 residues long. The CDR3 sequence: CASSAPTSGPYNEQFF. In DNA, the CDR3 is TGCGCCAGCAGCGCACCCACTAGCGGGCCTTACAATGAGCAGTTCTTC.

V usage is TRBV19 and J usage is TRBJ1-1; D unresolved. The CDR3 contains 15 residues. From germline, CDR1 is LNHDA and CDR2 SQIVND (reference sequence). V was cut by 1 base and J by 1 base, with 10 bases left in between. Here the CDR3 reads CASSIVEAGNTEAFF. For the CDR3, the DNA is TGTGCCAGTAGTATAGTAGAGGCTGGGAACACTGAAGCTTTCTTT. The complete variable domain, with remaining parts taken from reference TRBV19 and TRBJ1-1, reads DGGITQSPKYLFRKEGQNVTLSCEQNLNHDAMYWYRQDPGQGLRLIYYSQIVNDFQKGDIAEGYSVSREKKESFPLTVTSAQKNPTAFYLCASSIVEAGNTEAFFGQGTRLTVV.

The V and J genes are TRBV27 and TRBJ1-2; D is perhaps TRBD1 (5 bases). Germline V gene lookup returns CDR1 MNHEY and CDR2 SMNVEV (reference sequence). This CDR3 is built from 13 residues. Trimming cost V 9 bases and J 7 bases, with 18 bases left between them. The CDR3 DNA reads TGTGCCAGTAGTGGACGAAATGGGGCTGGCTACACCTTC. Its protein is CASSGRNGAGYTF.

This rearrangement joins TRBV5-5 to TRBJ1-1; D might be TRBD1 (5 bases). Germline V CDR1 and CDR2: SGHKS, YYEKEE (reference sequence). V lost 6 bases to trimming and J lost 4 bases, with 19 bases between them. The CDR3 sequence is 15 residues long. CDR3 in DNA: TGTGCCAGCACCCTCGCGGCCAGGGTCGCCACTGAAGCTTTCTTT. As protein: CASTLAARVATEAFF.

Concerning this clone itself: One junction end disagrees with the germline gene, perhaps due to a read error. The chain uses TRBV6-5 and TRBJ2-1; possible D gene TRBD2, 6 bases. This CDR3 has 13 amino acids. CDR1 is MNHEY, CDR2 SVGAGI, per germline. The CDR3 here is CTSRGSSYNEQFF. In nucleotides, the CDR3 is TGTACCAGTCGGGGGAGCTCCTACAATGAGCAGTTCTTC.